This paragraph reports one T cell receptor (beta chain). At one of its ends the junction is not consistent with the germline gene, which may arise from a read error. The CDR3 is 13 residues long. CDR1 and CDR2 (germline): MDHEN, SYDVKM. This specimen comes from a study of prognosis after radiotherapy for stage I lung cancer. It was by two-round multiplex PCR that TCR beta CDR3 was amplified from genomic DNA. With primers specific to each TRBV and TRBJ gene, the first-round PCR was performed. Each CDR3 protein gets one entry after TCRdb re-called the multiplex PCR reads with MiXCR. The sample has around 19,000 distinct CDR3 sequences; 45% to 50% are singletons.

The chain links TRBV28 to TRBJ2-2; D tentatively reads TRBD1 or TRBD2 (5 bases each). This TCR was sampled from a donor of 50 years or more with non-small cell lung cancer. The specimen comprised PBMCs, sampled before or after stereotactic body radiation therapy (not recorded which). The chain's CDR3 is CAISLWGTGELFF. Written as DNA, the CDR3 is TGTGCCATCAGTTTATGGGGGACCGGGGAGCTTTTTTTT.